A single sample gave rise to the 30 T cell receptor beta chains below, sequenced in a study of blood T cell repertoires in COVID-19. This table comes from immunoSEQ multiplex PCR, and its TCRdb copy is limited to in-frame clones, with some not included. The table records some 180,000 clones, under 85% of them present only once. The sequenced sample was peripheral blood. The source is a human donor in a cohort sampled during active COVID-19.

J is TRBJ1-5 and V is TRBV3-1 (or the pseudogene TRBV3-2); TRBD1 aligns across 10 bases. Germline V gives CDR1 LGHDT, CDR2 YNNKEL (reference sequence). V lost 4 bases, J lost 2 bases, and 2 bases stayed unmatched. The CDR3 is 15 amino acids. The CDR3 sequence: CASSLGTGGNQPQHF. The CDR3 bases are TGTGCCAGCAGCCTAGGGACAGGGGGCAATCAGCCCCAGCATTTT.

The chain is built from TRBV9 and TRBJ2-7; 7 bases fit TRBD1. Germline V gives CDR1 SGDLS, CDR2 YYNGEE. The ends lost 0 bases at V and 1 base at J; junction bases unmatched: 7. The CDR3 is 16 amino acids. This chain's CDR3 is CASSVDPDRASYEQYF. CDR3 DNA sequence: TGTGCCAGCAGCGTAGACCCTGACAGGGCTTCCTACGAGCAGTACTTC.

The genes are TRBV4-2 and TRBJ2-3, with 9 bases matching TRBD2. Trimming took 4 bases from V and 1 from J; bases not matched to a gene: 6. Germline CDR1 reads LGHNA; CDR2 reads YNFKEQ. This CDR3 is 16 amino acids long. The DNA for the CDR3 is TGTGCCAGCAGCCCCCGGGCTAGCGGGGGCACAGATACGCAGTATTTT. Translating gives CASSPRASGGTDTQYF.

The rearrangement links TRBV5-8 to TRBJ2-3; 7 nucleotides agree with TRBD2. V lost 1 base and J lost 2; bases outside the gene matches: 4. The CDR3 extends over 15 amino acids. Per germline, CDR1 SGHTS and CDR2 YDEGEE. CDR3 in amino acids: CASSLTGGPTDTQYF. DNA for the CDR3: TGTGCCAGCAGCTTGACGGGGGGTCCCACAGATACGCAGTATTTT.

The chain employs TRBV18 and TRBJ1-2, with D possibly TRBD1 on 6 matching bases. Between the trimmed V and J ends, which lost 7 bases and 4 bases, there was a span of 19 bases. CDR1 is KGHSH, CDR2 LQKENI, per germline. The CDR3 covers 15 residues. CDR3 in amino acids: CASCEPGGLPYGYTF. The CDR3 bases are TGTGCCAGCTGCGAGCCGGGGGGGCTGCCCTATGGCTACACCTTC.

The chain links TRBV7-8 to TRBJ1-2, with unresolved D. The CDR3 covers 13 residues. Trimming took off 1 base at V and 2 bases at J, with 5 bases between the two ends. Germline lookup yields CDR1 SGHVS and CDR2 FQNEAQ. The CDR3 is CASSLGANYGYTF. CDR3 in DNA: TGTGCCAGCAGCTTAGGGGCGAACTATGGCTACACCTTC.

A note on this clone: The same CDR3 also results from other DNA sequences found in this sample. The chain joins TRBV6-5 to TRBJ1-1; maybe TRBD1 (5 bases). Deletions cut 0 bases from V and 1 base from J, with 6 bases between. The V gene's germline CDR1 is MNHEY and CDR2 SVGAGI. The CDR3 is 14 residues long. Written as DNA, the CDR3 is TGTGCCAGCAGTTACTCGGGGGGGAACACTGAAGCTTTCTTT. This translates into CASSYSGGNTEAFF.

V gene TRBV13 combines with J gene TRBJ1-2; 9 nucleotides match TRBD1. Trimming took 2 bases from V and 7 from J; bases not matched to a gene: 8. There are 15 residues in the CDR3. CDR1 and CDR2 (germline): PRHDT, FYEKMQ (reference sequence). The CDR3 DNA reads as TGTGCCAGCAGCTTATCCGGGACAGGGTTTGGTGGCTACACCTTC. Encoded protein: CASSLSGTGFGGYTF.

The chain recombines TRBV4-1 with TRBJ1-5, with unresolved D. V was shortened by 1 base and J by 0 bases, with 10 bases between the two germline ends. The CDR3 has 16 amino acids. Germline loops: CDR1 MGHRA, CDR2 YSYEKL. Here the CDR3 reads CASSQVDEDSNQPQHF. The CDR3 region has the DNA TGCGCCAGCAGCCAAGTGGATGAGGATAGCAATCAGCCCCAGCATTTT.

The chain's CDR3 is CASSQDGTNNEQFF. The CDR3 DNA sequence: TGTGCCAGCAGCCAAGATGGGACAAACAATGAGCAGTTCTTC. The rearrangement joins TRBV4-2 to TRBJ2-1, with a weak D call TRBD1 (6 bases). The length of the CDR3 is 14 residues. V lost 0 bases to trimming and J lost 5 bases, with 8 bases between them. Germline V gene data show CDR1 as LGHNA and CDR2 as YNFKEQ.

V usage is TRBV7-2 and J usage is TRBJ1-3; D is perhaps TRBD1 (5 bases). CDR1 SGHTA and CDR2 FQGNSA come from the germline V gene. The CDR3 is 16 residues long. V shed 5 bases and J shed 0 bases, with 14 bases lying between them. The DNA for the CDR3 is TGTGCCAGCAGCAAACAAGGGGCCTCCTCTGGAAACACCATATATTTT. Translated, it gives CASSKQGASSGNTIYF.

The genes are TRBV21-1 and TRBJ1-2; the table assigns TRBD1, which was not confirmed against the DNA. TRBV21-1 is marked as a pseudogene. This CDR3 has 18 residues. This CDR3 is CASSPVDRGRASDYGYTF. The DNA for the CDR3 is TGTGCCAGCAGTCCCGTCGACAGGGGGCGAGCCTCCGACTATGGCTACACCTTC.

The chain recombines TRBV5-5 with TRBJ2-7; 7 bases align to TRBD2. Trimming at V came to 4 bases and at J to 4 bases, leaving 5 bases not matched to a gene. Germline assignment: CDR1 SGHKS and CDR2 YYEKEE (reference sequence). This CDR3 comprises 13 residues. CDR3 nucleotide sequence: TGTGCCAGCAGCCCTGGACTAGAATACGAGCAGTACTTC. Its translation: CASSPGLEYEQYF.

The V call is TRBV6-1, the J call TRBJ2-7, with D possibly matching TRBD2 (6 bases). There are 15 residues in the CDR3. Germline assignment: CDR1 MNHNS and CDR2 SASEGT. V lost 3 bases and J lost 4, with 16 bases in between. CDR3 DNA: TGTGCCAGCAGTGACGCCGGGGGTGACGAATACGAGCAGTACTTC. Amino acid sequence: CASSDAGGDEYEQYF.

V gene TRBV2 combines with J gene TRBJ1-2; a possible D gene is TRBD1 (5 bases). The CDR3 is 19 residues long. The germline V gene encodes CDR1 SNHLY and CDR2 FYNNEI. The V end lost 6 bases, the J end lost 4 bases, and 30 bases lay between the germline ends. The CDR3 spells CASRPLAVFEAGEVYGYTF. The CDR3, as DNA: TGTGCCAGCAGGCCTTTGGCAGTCTTCGAAGCGGGGGAAGTCTATGGCTACACCTTC.

The chain joins TRBV7-9 to TRBJ1-1, with unresolved D. V lost 0 bases, J lost 5 bases, and 13 bases lay in between. The CDR3 contains 15 residues. From germline, CDR1 is SEHNR and CDR2 FQNEAQ (reference sequence). The DNA of the CDR3 is TGTGCCAGCAGCTTAGCACGGGCAGGAGGGACTGAAGCTTTCTTT. This codes for CASSLARAGGTEAFF.

The rearrangement joins TRBV5-4 to TRBJ2-7, with TRBD1 as a possible D gene (6 bases). Germline values: CDR1 SGHNT, CDR2 YYREEE (reference sequence). Trimming pared 0 bases from V and 4 bases from J, leaving 14 bases between. This CDR3 is 15 amino acids long. The CDR3 sequence: CASSLGSGESYEQYF. CDR3 sequence (DNA): TGTGCCAGCAGCTTGGGGTCAGGGGAGTCATACGAGCAGTACTTC.

J is TRBJ1-3 and V is TRBV4-1, with unresolved D. V was clipped by 0 bases and J by 0 bases, with 12 bases between them. CDR3 length equals 17 residues. The V gene's germline CDR1 is MGHRA and CDR2 YSYEKL. This CDR3 is CASSQEARPNSGNTIYF. CDR3 bases: TGCGCCAGCAGCCAAGAGGCCAGGCCTAACTCTGGAAACACCATATATTTT.

The chain recombines TRBV4-2 with TRBJ2-7, with D uncertain. Germline CDR1 is LGHNA and CDR2 is YNFKEQ. The CDR3 totals 14 residues. V lost 2 bases, J lost 3 bases, and 11 bases lay in between. Here the CDR3 DNA reads TGTGCCAGCAGCCAAAATTTTAGGAGCTACGAGCAGTACTTC. Encoded protein: CASSQNFRSYEQYF.

The gene calls are TRBV4-1 and TRBJ2-7; possibly TRBD1 for D (5 bases). CDR1 MGHRA and CDR2 YSYEKL come from the germline V gene. V was cut by 6 bases and J by 5 bases, with 17 bases left in between. CDR3 size: 14 residues. In DNA, the CDR3 is TGCGCCAGCAGTCTTCGACAGTCCAGCCACGAGCAGTACTTC. Translating it yields CASSLRQSSHEQYF.

The J gene is TRBJ1-6, the V gene TRBV5-1, with 7 bases that match TRBD1. V lost 0 bases, J lost 7 bases, and 10 bases stayed unmatched. This CDR3 spans 17 amino acids. CDR1 and CDR2 from the germline V gene are SGHRS and YFSETQ. The CDR3 bases are TGCGCCAGCAGCTTGGTTCCGCCAGGAGGGGGCAATTCACCCCTCCACTTT. This encodes CASSLVPPGGGNSPLHF.

The chain combines TRBV19 with TRBJ2-3; D call uncertain. The CDR3 loop spans 11 amino acids. In germline, CDR1 is LNHDA, CDR2 SQIVND (reference sequence). The V gene lost 5 bases and the J gene lost 10 bases, with 10 bases spanning the gap. CDR3 amino acids: CASSSYSAQYF. The CDR3 nucleotides are TGTGCCAGTAGTTCCTATTCCGCGCAGTATTTT. The full variable domain, completed using reference TRBV19 and TRBJ2-3, is DGGITQSPKYLFRKEGQNVTLSCEQNLNHDAMYWYRQDPGQGLRLIYYSQIVNDFQKGDIAEGYSVSREKKESFPLTVTSAQKNPTAFYLCASSSYSAQYFGPGTRLTVL.

V usage is TRBV3-1 (or the pseudogene TRBV3-2) and J usage is TRBJ1-2, with D perhaps TRBD1 (5 bases). Germline V CDR1 and CDR2: LGHDT, YNNKEL (reference sequence). The ends were cut back, 0 bases at V and 4 bases at J, with 12 bases in the middle. CDR3 length: 15 amino acids. The CDR3 protein is CASSQDGPGLYGYTF. CDR3 nucleotides: TGTGCCAGCAGCCAAGATGGGCCAGGGCTCTATGGCTACACCTTC.

This chain links TRBV29-1 with TRBJ2-6, with D unresolved. CDR3 length: 13 residues. The V end lost 7 bases, the J end lost 4 bases, and 11 bases lay between the germline ends. From germline, CDR1 is SQVTM and CDR2 ANQGSEA. The CDR3 bases are TGCAGCGGTATGACCGGGGGGGCCAACGTCCTGACTTTC. Its protein is CSGMTGGANVLTF.

This clone has at least ten counts. The chain combines TRBV5-1 with TRBJ1-6; 10 bases fit TRBD1. The V segment lost 0 bases and the J segment 7 bases; nucleotides outside the gene matches: 1. The length of the CDR3 is 15 residues. CDR1 is SGHRS, CDR2 YFSETQ, per germline. CDR3 nucleotide sequence: TGCGCCAGCAGCTTGGGGGGACAGGGGAATTCACCCCTCCACTTT. This gives the protein CASSLGGQGNSPLHF.

Written as DNA, the CDR3 is TGTGCCAGCAGCGCTCCCGCGGGACGACGGGGCTATGGCTACACCTTC. It encodes CASSAPAGRRGYGYTF. This rearrangement joins TRBV7-2 to TRBJ1-2, with a possible D match to TRBD1 (5 bases). The CDR3 length is 16 residues. Germline loops: CDR1 SGHTA, CDR2 FQGNSA. V was shortened by 5 bases and J by 4 bases, with 20 bases between the two germline ends.

This CDR3 reads CASSPRTTWGMNTEAFF. Written as DNA, the CDR3 is TGTGCCAGCAGCCCGAGGACGACTTGGGGCATGAACACTGAAGCTTTCTTT. The chain carries TRBV5-6 and TRBJ1-1; the D gene is possibly TRBD1 (5 bases). The CDR3 sequence is 17 residues long. Trimming took 4 bases from V and 0 from J, leaving 19 bases between them. Germline V gives CDR1 SGHDT, CDR2 YYEEEE.

This clone was counted a few times. The J gene is TRBJ1-1, the V gene TRBV4-1, with D hard to call. Between the trimmed V and J ends, which lost 5 bases and 0 bases, there was a span of 10 bases. The CDR3 length is 14 residues. Germline V gene data show CDR1 as MGHRA and CDR2 as YSYEKL. CDR3: CASSLGEVNTEAFF. CDR3 nucleotide sequence: TGCGCCAGCAGCTTGGGAGAGGTGAACACTGAAGCTTTCTTT.

This sequence joins TRBV9 and TRBJ2-3; D possibly corresponds to TRBD2 (6 bases). Trimming left V 2 bases short and J 3 bases short, with 7 bases between. CDR1 and CDR2 (germline): SGDLS, YYNGEE. This CDR3 has 13 residues. CDR3 loop: CASSVGGTDTQYF. DNA of the CDR3: TGTGCCAGCAGCGTGGGGGGTACAGATACGCAGTATTTT.

The gene calls are TRBV6-5 and TRBJ1-1, with 8 bases lining up with TRBD1. The CDR3 covers 14 residues. Germline V CDR1 and CDR2: MNHEY, SVGAGI. With 5 bases clipped from V and 1 base from J, the junction kept 3 bases outside the gene matches. The CDR3 nucleotides read TGTGCCAGCAGTAGTGGACAGGGGAACACTGAAGCTTTCTTT. Translating gives CASSSGQGNTEAFF.